This T cell receptor beta chain was recorded in a study of blood T cell repertoires in COVID-19. Source study methods: Nucleated cell number was recorded as an estimate derived from reference gene primer amplification. Profiled with immunoSEQ multiplex PCR; TCRdb holds only in-frame clones, not every one. Clone size and V and J calls were adopted from that table, with D and trimming inferred from the DNA. The repertoire holds fewer than 250,000 clones, with almost 85% as singletons. V was clipped by 7 bases and J by 2 bases, with 14 bases between them. The CDR3 has 14 amino acids. Per the germline V gene, CDR1 is WSHSY and CDR2 is SAAADI.

The sample was peripheral blood. The chain combines TRBV10-2 with TRBJ2-5; perhaps TRBD1 as D (5 bases). The clonotype was recovered from a man in his forties or fifties with acute or convalescent COVID-19. The CDR3 is CASTQVDSQETQYF. CDR3 bases: TGCGCCAGCACCCAAGTAGACAGTCAAGAGACCCAGTACTTC.